Reported below is one T cell receptor beta chain. Its antigen is undetermined. The V end lost 5 bases, the J end lost 7 bases, and 12 bases lay between the germline ends. This CDR3 has 14 residues. Germline CDR1 is MNHEY and CDR2 is SVGAGI. These data are taken from a study of graft-versus-host responses after intestinal transplantation. Whole-study context: Tacrolimus and steroids were given for two to three years to all recipients after anti-thymocyte globulin induction.

Produced via immunoSEQ multiplex PCR; TCRdb's table is partial and in-frame only. The sample lists more than 65,000 clones; about 80% were seen once. V gene TRBV6-5 combines with J gene TRBJ1-6, with a tentative D call TRBD1 (5 bases). The source material was unstimulated CD4+ T cells sorted from spleen or lymph node cells, sampled before transplant. This receptor was obtained from a human donor who was the organ donor for an intestinal transplant. DNA for the CDR3: TGTGCCAGCAGTGCGGGACCGGGGAATTCACCCCTCCACTTT. It specifies CASSAGPGNSPLHF.